This TCR beta chain was sequenced in a study of T-cell reconstitution after alpha-beta-depleted transplantation in children. J was trimmed by 1 base and V by 3 bases; bases with no gene match: 8. Per germline, CDR1 SGHVS and CDR2 FQNEAQ. The CDR3 loop spans 16 amino acids. A library of TCRbeta sequences, prepared with unique molecular identifiers, was generated. TCRdb itself ran the PCR reads through MiXCR, one entry per CDR3 protein. The repertoire holds about 460,000 distinct CDR3 sequences, with roughly an eighth as singletons. Sequences were derived from PBMCs from the stem cell graft donor, sampled from the stem cell graft. V and J are TRBV7-8 and TRBJ2-5; 7 bases agree with TRBD1. The TCR originated in a human donor who donated a stem cell graft to a child with combined immunodeficiency. In DNA, the CDR3 is TGTGCCAGCAGCTTTTTAGGGGGCTCAATCCAAGAGACCCAGTACTTC. This encodes CASSFLGGSIQETQYF.